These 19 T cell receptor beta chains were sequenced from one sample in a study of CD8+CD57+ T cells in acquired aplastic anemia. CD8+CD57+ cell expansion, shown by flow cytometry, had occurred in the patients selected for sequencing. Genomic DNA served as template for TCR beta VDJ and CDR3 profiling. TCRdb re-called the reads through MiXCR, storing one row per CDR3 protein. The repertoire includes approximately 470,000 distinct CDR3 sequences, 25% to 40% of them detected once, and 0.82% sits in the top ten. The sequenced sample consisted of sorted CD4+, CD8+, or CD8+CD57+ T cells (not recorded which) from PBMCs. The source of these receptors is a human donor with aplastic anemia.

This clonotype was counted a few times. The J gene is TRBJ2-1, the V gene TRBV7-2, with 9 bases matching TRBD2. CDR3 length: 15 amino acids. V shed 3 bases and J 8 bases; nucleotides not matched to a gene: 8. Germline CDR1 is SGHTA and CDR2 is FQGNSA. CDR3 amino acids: CASSFDSGRMDEQFF. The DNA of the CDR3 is TGTGCCAGCAGCTTTGACAGCGGGAGGATGGATGAGCAGTTCTTC.

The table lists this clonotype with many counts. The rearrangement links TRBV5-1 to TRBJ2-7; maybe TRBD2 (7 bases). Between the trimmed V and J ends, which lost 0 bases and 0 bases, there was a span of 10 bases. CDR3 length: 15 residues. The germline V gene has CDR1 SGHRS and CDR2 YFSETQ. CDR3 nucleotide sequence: TGCGCCAGCAGCTTGGAGGGGGGGCCCTCCTACGAGCAGTACTTC. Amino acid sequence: CASSLEGGPSYEQYF.

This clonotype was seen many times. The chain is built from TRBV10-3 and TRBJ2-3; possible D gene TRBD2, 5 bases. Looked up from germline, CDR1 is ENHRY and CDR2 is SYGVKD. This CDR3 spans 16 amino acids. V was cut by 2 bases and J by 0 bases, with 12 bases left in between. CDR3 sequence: CAISEGGGTSTDTQYF. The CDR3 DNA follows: TGTGCCATCAGTGAGGGTGGAGGAACTAGCACAGATACGCAGTATTTT.

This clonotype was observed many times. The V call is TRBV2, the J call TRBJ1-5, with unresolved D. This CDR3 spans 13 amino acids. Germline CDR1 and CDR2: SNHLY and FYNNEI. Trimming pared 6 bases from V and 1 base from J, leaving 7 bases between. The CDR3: CASRLDSNQPQHF. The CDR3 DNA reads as TGTGCCAGCAGGTTGGACAGCAATCAGCCCCAGCATTTT. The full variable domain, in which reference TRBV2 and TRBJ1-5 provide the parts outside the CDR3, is EPEVTQTPSHQVTQMGQEVILRCVPISNHLYFYWYRQILGQKVEFLVSFYNNEISEKSEIFDDQFSVERPDGSNFTLKIRSTKLEDSAMYFCASRLDSNQPQHFGDGTRLSIL.

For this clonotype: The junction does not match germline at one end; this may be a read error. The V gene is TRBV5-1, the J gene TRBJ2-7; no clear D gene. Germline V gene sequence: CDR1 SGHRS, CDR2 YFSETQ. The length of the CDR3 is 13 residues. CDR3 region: CASSRDSSYGQYF. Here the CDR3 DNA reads TGCGCCAGCAGCCGCGACTCTTCCTACGGGCAGTACTTC.

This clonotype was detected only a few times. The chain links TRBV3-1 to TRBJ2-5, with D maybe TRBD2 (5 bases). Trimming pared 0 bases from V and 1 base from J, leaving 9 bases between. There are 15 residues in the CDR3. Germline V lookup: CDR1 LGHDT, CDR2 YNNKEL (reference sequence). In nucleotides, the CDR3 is TGTGCCAGCAGCCAAGACATGGACTCCCAAGAGACCCAGTACTTC. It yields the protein CASSQDMDSQETQYF.

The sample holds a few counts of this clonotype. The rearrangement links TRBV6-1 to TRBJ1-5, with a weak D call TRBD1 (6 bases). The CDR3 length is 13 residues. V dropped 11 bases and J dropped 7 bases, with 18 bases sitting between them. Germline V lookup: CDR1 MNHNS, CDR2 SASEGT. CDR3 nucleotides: TGTGCCCTCGATGGGGGCCGGAGACAGCCCCAGCATTTT. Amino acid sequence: CALDGGRRQPQHF.

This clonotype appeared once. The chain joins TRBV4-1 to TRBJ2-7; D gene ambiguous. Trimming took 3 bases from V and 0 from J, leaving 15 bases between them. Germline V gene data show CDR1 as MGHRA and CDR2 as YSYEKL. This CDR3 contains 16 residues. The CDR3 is CASSHSPDRFSYEQYF. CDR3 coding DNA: TGCGCCAGCAGCCACTCCCCGGACCGATTCTCCTACGAGCAGTACTTC.

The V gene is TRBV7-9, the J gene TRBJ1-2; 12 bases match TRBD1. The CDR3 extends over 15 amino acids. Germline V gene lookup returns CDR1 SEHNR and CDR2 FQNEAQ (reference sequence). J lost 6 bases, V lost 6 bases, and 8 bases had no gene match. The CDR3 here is CASRKGQGAEDGYTF. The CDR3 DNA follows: TGTGCCAGCAGGAAGGGACAGGGGGCGGAGGATGGCTACACCTTC.

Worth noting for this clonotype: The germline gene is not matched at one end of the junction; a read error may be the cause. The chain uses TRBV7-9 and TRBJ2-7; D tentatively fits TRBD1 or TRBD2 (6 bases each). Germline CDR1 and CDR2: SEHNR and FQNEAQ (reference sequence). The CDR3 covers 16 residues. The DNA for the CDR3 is TGTGCCAGCCCTCTCAAAGGGGGGCGCCTTTACTACGAGCGGTACTTC. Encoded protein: CASPLKGGRLYYERYF. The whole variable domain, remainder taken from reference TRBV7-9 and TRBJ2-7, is DTGVSQNPRHKITKRGQNVTFRCDPISEHNRLYWYRQTLGQGPEFLTYFQNEAQLEKSRLLSDRFSAERPKGSFSTLEIQRTEQGDSAMYLCASPLKGGRLYYERYFGPGTRLTVT.

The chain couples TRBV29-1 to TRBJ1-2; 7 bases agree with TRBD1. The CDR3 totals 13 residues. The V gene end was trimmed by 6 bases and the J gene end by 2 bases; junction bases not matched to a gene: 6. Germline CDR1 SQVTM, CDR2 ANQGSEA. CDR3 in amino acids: CSVGQQGNYGYTF. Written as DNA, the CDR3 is TGCAGCGTGGGACAGCAGGGGAACTATGGCTACACCTTC.

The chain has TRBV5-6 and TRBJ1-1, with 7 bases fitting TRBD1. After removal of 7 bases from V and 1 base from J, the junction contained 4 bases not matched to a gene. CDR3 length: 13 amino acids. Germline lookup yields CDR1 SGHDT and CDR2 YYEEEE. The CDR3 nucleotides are TGTGCCAGCGGCAGGACAGGGAACACTGAAGCTTTCTTT. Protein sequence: CASGRTGNTEAFF.

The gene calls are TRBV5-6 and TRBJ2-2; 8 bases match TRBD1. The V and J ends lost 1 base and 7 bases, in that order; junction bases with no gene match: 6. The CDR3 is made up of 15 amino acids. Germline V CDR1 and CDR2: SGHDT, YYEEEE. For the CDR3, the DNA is TGTGCCAGCAGCTTGTATGGACAGGGCGGCGGGGAGCTGTTTTTT. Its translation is CASSLYGQGGGELFF.

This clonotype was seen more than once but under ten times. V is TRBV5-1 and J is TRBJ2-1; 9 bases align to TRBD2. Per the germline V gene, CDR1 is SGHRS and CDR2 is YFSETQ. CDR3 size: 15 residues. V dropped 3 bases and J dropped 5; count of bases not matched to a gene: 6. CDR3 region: CASSSATSGHNEQFF. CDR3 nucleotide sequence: TGCGCCAGCAGCTCCGCGACTAGCGGACACAATGAGCAGTTCTTC.

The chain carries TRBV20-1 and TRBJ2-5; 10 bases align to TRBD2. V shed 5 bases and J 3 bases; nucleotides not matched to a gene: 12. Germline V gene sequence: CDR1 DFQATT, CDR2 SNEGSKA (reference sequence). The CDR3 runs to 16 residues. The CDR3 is CSAAFPSGSWKETQYF. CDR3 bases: TGCAGTGCTGCTTTTCCTAGCGGGAGTTGGAAAGAGACCCAGTACTTC.

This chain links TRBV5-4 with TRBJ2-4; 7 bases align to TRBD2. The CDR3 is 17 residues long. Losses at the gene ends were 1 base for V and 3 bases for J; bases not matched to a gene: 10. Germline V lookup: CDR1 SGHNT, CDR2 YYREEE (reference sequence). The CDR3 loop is CASSLRGRAGNKNIQYF. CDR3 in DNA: TGTGCCAGCAGCTTGCGTGGGAGGGCCGGTAACAAAAACATTCAGTACTTC.

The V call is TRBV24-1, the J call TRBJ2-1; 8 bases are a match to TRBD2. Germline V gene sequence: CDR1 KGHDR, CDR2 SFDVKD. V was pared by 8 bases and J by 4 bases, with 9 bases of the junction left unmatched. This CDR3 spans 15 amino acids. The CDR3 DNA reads TGTGCCACCACGGGGGGGGAAGGAAAGTACAATGAGCAGTTCTTC. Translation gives CATTGGEGKYNEQFF.

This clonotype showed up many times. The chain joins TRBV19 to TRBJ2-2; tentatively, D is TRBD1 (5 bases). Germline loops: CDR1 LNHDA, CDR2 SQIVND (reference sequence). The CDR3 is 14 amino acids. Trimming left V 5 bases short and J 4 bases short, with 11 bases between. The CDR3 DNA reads TGTGCCAGTAGTTCACCTGGGGCCACCGGGGAGCTGTTTTTT. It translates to CASSSPGATGELFF. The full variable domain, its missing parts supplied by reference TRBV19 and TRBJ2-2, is DGGITQSPKYLFRKEGQNVTLSCEQNLNHDAMYWYRQDPGQGLRLIYYSQIVNDFQKGDIAEGYSVSREKKESFPLTVTSAQKNPTAFYLCASSSPGATGELFFGEGSRLTVL.

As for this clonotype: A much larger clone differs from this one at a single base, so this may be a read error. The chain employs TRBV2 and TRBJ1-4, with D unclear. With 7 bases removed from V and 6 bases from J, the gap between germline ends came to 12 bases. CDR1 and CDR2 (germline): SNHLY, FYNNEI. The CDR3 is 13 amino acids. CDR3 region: CASKAGVDEKLFF. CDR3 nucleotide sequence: TGTGCCAGCAAAGCGGGAGTTGATGAAAAACTGTTTTTT. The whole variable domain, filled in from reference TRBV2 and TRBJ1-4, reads EPEVTQTPSHQVTQMGQEVILRCVPISNHLYFYWYRQILGQKVEFLVSFYNNEISEKSEIFDDQFSVERPDGSNFTLKIRSTKLEDSAMYFCASKAGVDEKLFFGSGTQLSVL.